This T cell receptor beta chain emerged from a study of T cells after posttransplantation cyclophosphamide. Study-level points and caveats: TRB overlap between skin or GI tissue T cells and blood was limited.

Busulfan-fludarabine conditioning, marrow transplant, and cyclophosphamide on days +3 and +4 were administered. Some clones are missing from TCRdb's copy, which holds only in-frame ones; the method was immunoSEQ multiplex PCR. The sample lists 5,400 or so clones, about four fifths seen once, with 3% to 4% in the top ten. In the case of this clone: Its antigen is not identified.

This TCR was recovered from a male patient in his forties or fifties who received an allogeneic stem cell transplant from a related donor and was CMV-positive. Some T cells may originate from the graft donor. The material was CD4+ T cells sorted from blood, obtained around 350 days after allogeneic stem cell transplant with posttransplant cyclophosphamide.

The CDR3 is CAIASLSAYTDTQYF. In DNA, the CDR3 is TGTGCCATCGCCTCTTTGTCAGCGTACACAGATACGCAGTATTTT. This chain joins TRBV28 and TRBJ2-3; D is unresolved. The V and J ends lost 10 bases and 2 bases respectively, with 19 bases between them. The length of the CDR3 is 15 residues. Germline V gives CDR1 MDHEN, CDR2 SYDVKM.